This passage covers 16 T cell receptor beta chains from one sample sequenced in a study of CD8+CD57+ T cells in acquired aplastic anemia (dated by TCRdb to the late 2010s). Sequencing was performed on an Illumina HiSeq 2000. TCR beta VDJ combination and CDR3 sequence profiling used genomic DNA as the template. The public reads were quality trimmed at Q25 with fastp and then assembled into clones with MiXCR by TCRdb, keeping productive beta chains. Records with the same CDR3 protein are collapsed into one entry carrying the most frequent genes and DNA. This sample holds roughly 180,000 distinct CDR3 sequences; approximately 48% were observed only once. The ten largest make up over 10% of the sample. Patients chosen for sequencing had shown expansion of CD8+CD57+ cells by flow cytometry. Sequencing input: sorted CD4+, CD8+, or CD8+CD57+ T cells (not recorded which) from PBMCs. The receptors derive from a human donor with aplastic anemia.

With regard to this clonotype: A clone one base away is much larger, so this may be a read error. The chain uses TRBV20-1 and TRBJ1-2; D is possibly TRBD1 (5 bases). Per the germline V gene, CDR1 is DFQATT and CDR2 is SNEGSKA (reference sequence). The germline V and J ends were trimmed by 6 bases and 6 bases, with 17 bases remaining between them. The CDR3 consists of 13 residues. The CDR3 coding sequence is TGCAGTGCCCTCGGGGGAACCCTCCATGGCTACACCTTC. This translates into CSALGGTLHGYTF.

This clonotype was seen at least ten times. The chain carries TRBV5-1 and TRBJ2-1; 7 nucleotides agree with TRBD2. Germline V gene sequence: CDR1 SGHRS, CDR2 YFSETQ. This CDR3 has 16 amino acids. Trimming cost V 2 bases and J 6 bases; bases outside gene matches: 11. The CDR3 nucleotides read TGCGCCAGCAGCTTTGGCGCAGCGGGGATGGGCAATGAGCAGTTCTTC. This codes for CASSFGAAGMGNEQFF.

The chain employs TRBV11-2 and TRBJ1-1, with 8 bases identical to TRBD1. The junction had 7 bases not matched to a gene; V was cut back by 2 bases and J by 2 bases. This CDR3 region has 16 residues. Germline CDR1 is SGHAT and CDR2 is FQNNGV. The CDR3 coding sequence is TGTGCCAGCAGCTTAAAAGGCGGACAGGGAAACACTGAAGCTTTCTTT. Its translation is CASSLKGGQGNTEAFF.

This clonotype showed up just a few times. The CDR3 DNA reads TGTGCCAGCAGCTTATCGTACTGGCAAGAGACCCAGTACTTC. This gives the protein CASSLSYWQETQYF. The rearrangement joins TRBV7-9 to TRBJ2-5; no firm D call. The CDR3 has 14 residues. V lost 2 bases and J 2 bases, leaving 9 bases between the germline ends. Looked up from germline, CDR1 is SEHNR and CDR2 is FQNEAQ (reference sequence).

This clonotype was observed at least ten times. This chain connects TRBV7-8 to TRBJ2-7; TRBD1 agrees at 8 bases. The V gene's germline CDR1 is SGHVS and CDR2 FQNEAQ. The CDR3 consists of 15 residues. J gave up 7 bases and V 2 bases, and 10 bases lay outside the gene matches. The CDR3 DNA sequence: TGTGCCAGCAGCTTACAGGGGGCCATCTTGGGGGAGCAGTACTTC. Its translation is CASSLQGAILGEQYF. Full variable domain (rest looked up from reference TRBV7-8 and TRBJ2-7): GAGVSQSPRYKVAKRGQDVALRCDPISGHVSLFWYQQALGQGPEFLTYFQNEAQLDKSGLPSDRFFAERPEGSVSTLKIQRTQQEDSAVYLCASSLQGAILGEQYFGPGTRLTVT.

The chain employs TRBV2 and TRBJ1-1; a possible D gene is TRBD1 (5 bases). The V gene's germline CDR1 is SNHLY and CDR2 FYNNEI. This CDR3 comprises 14 residues. The V and J ends lost 3 bases and 7 bases respectively, with 15 bases between them. The CDR3 sequence is CASSDMTLGGEAFF. DNA of the CDR3: TGTGCCAGCAGTGACATGACACTGGGGGGTGAAGCTTTCTTT.

Comments on this clonotype: A much larger clonotype is one base distant, so this may be a read error. The chain employs TRBV19 and TRBJ1-5; TRBD1 matches 7 bases. Trimming cost V 5 bases and J 9 bases; bases outside gene matches: 16. The CDR3 extends over 16 amino acids. Germline CDR1 and CDR2: LNHDA and SQIVND (reference sequence). The CDR3 bases are TGTGCCAGTAGTTCACCCACAGGGGCCTTAAGCCGGCCCCAGCATTTT. Protein sequence: CASSSPTGALSRPQHF.

This clonotype was observed at least ten times. V and J are TRBV25-1 and TRBJ2-1; D is perhaps TRBD1 (6 bases). The germline gives CDR1 MGHDK, CDR2 SYGVNS. The CDR3 extends over 14 amino acids. Trimming removed 10 bases from V and 5 bases from J, with 18 bases in between. Here the CDR3 DNA reads TGTGCCACCCGACAGGTTGCCGGTAACAATGAGCAGTTCTTC. This encodes CATRQVAGNNEQFF.

The chain carries TRBV20-1 and TRBJ2-7; 7 bases map to TRBD2. The CDR3 has 16 amino acids. The ends lost 5 bases at V and 2 bases at J; junction bases unmatched: 15. Germline CDR1 and CDR2: DFQATT and SNEGSKA (reference sequence). The CDR3 DNA is TGCAGTGCTCGAACCGGGCAAAGCGGGGATCCCTACGAGCAGTACTTC. Amino acids: CSARTGQSGDPYEQYF.

The chain combines TRBV19 with TRBJ2-6, with a possible D match to TRBD2 (5 bases). The CDR3 has 18 amino acids. V dropped 3 bases and J dropped 0 bases, with 15 bases sitting between them. CDR1 is LNHDA, CDR2 SQIVND, per germline (reference sequence). The chain's CDR3 is CASSIGGGIPSGANVLTF. The CDR3 nucleotides read TGTGCCAGTAGTATCGGAGGAGGTATCCCCTCTGGGGCCAACGTCCTGACTTTC.

As concerns this clonotype: The junction does not match germline at one end; this may be a read error. V usage is TRBV11-2 and J usage is TRBJ2-3; TRBD2 aligns across 10 bases. CDR3 size: 16 residues. CDR1 is SGHAT, CDR2 FQNNGV, per germline. CDR3 bases: TGTGCCAGCAGCTCTCTAGCGGGGGCCAGCACAGATGCGCAGTATTTT. It yields the protein CASSSLAGASTDAQYF.

A few counts support this clonotype. The chain couples TRBV3-1 to TRBJ1-2; 8 bases are shared with TRBD1. Germline V gene lookup returns CDR1 LGHDT and CDR2 YNNKEL (reference sequence). J gave up 7 bases and V 2 bases, and 6 bases lay outside the gene matches. The CDR3 runs 14 residues. CDR3 loop: CASSQIQGGGGYTF. The CDR3 DNA is TGTGCCAGCAGCCAAATACAGGGGGGCGGTGGCTACACCTTC. Combining the CDR3 with reference TRBV3-1 and TRBJ1-2 gives the whole variable domain DTAVSQTPKYLVTQMGNDKSIKCEQNLGHDTMYWYKQDSKKFLKIMFSYNNKELIINETVPNRFSPKSPDKAHLNLHINSLELGDSAVYFCASSQIQGGGGYTFGSGTRLTVV.

The genes are TRBV24-1 and TRBJ1-2; weak D call: TRBD1 (6 bases). Germline CDR1 and CDR2: KGHDR and SFDVKD. V was cut by 4 bases and J by 7 bases, with 21 bases left in between. The CDR3 contains 16 residues. DNA of the CDR3: TGTGCCACCAGTGAACTCCGTGGTGCGGGGGCGCGTGGCTACACCTTC. Translating it yields CATSELRGAGARGYTF.

V and J are TRBV7-3 and TRBJ2-5; TRBD1 matches 7 bases. Germline CDR1 is SGHTA and CDR2 is FQGTGA. J lost 5 bases, V lost 2 bases, and 5 bases had no gene match. The CDR3 has 14 amino acids. DNA of the CDR3: TGTGCCAGCAGCTTAGCAGACAGGGTGGAGACCCAGTACTTC. Encoded protein: CASSLADRVETQYF. The variable domain in full, with the rest retrieved from reference TRBV7-3 and TRBJ2-5, is GAGVSQTPSNKVTEKGKYVELRCDPISGHTALYWYRQSLGQGPEFLIYFQGTGAADDSGLPNDRFFAVRPEGSVSTLKIQRTERGDSAVYLCASSLADRVETQYFGPGTRLLVL.

This rearrangement joins TRBV30 to TRBJ1-1; D is unclear. The CDR3 consists of 11 residues. V gave up 4 bases and J gave up 0 bases, with 3 bases separating them. Germline loops: CDR1 GTSNPN, CDR2 SVGIG (reference sequence). DNA for the CDR3: TGTGCCTGGATTGTGAACACTGAAGCTTTCTTT. Its protein product is CAWIVNTEAFF.

The chain joins TRBV12-3 or TRBV12-4 to TRBJ2-7; perhaps TRBD1 as D (6 bases). The CDR3 is made up of 13 amino acids. V shed 5 bases and J shed 2 bases, with 10 bases lying between them. The CDR3 spells CASSATGTYEQYF. The CDR3 nucleotides are TGTGCCAGCAGTGCCACAGGGACCTACGAGCAGTACTTC.